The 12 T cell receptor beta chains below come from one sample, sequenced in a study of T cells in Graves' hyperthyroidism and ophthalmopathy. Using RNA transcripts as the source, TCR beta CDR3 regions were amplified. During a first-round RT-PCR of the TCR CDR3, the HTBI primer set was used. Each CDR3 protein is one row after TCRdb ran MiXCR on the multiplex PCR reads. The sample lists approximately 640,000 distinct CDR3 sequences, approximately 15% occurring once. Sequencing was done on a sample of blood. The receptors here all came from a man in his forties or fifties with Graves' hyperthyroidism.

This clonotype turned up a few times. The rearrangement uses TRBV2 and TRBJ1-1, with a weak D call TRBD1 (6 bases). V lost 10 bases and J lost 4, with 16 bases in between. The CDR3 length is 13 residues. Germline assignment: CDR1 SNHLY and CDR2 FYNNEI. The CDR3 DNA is TGTGCCACCCGGACCAGGGGCAGCACTGAAGCTTTCTTT. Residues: CATRTRGSTEAFF.

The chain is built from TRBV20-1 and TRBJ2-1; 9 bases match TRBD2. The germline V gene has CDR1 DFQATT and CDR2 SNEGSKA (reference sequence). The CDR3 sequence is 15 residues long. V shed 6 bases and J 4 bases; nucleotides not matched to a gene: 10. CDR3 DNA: TGCAGTGCCCAGGACACGACTAGCGGATACAATGAGCAGTTCTTC. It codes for CSAQDTTSGYNEQFF.

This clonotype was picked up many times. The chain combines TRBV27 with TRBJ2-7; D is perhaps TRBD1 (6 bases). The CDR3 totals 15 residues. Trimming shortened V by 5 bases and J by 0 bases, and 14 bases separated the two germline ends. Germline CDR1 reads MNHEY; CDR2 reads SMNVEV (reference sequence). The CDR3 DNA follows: TGTGCCAGCAGTACAGGGACAACGAGCTCCTACGAGCAGTACTTC. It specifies CASSTGTTSSYEQYF.

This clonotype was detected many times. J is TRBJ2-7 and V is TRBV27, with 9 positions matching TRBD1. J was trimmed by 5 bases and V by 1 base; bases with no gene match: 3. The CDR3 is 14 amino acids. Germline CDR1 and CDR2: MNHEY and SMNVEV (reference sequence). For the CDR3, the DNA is TGTGCCAGCAGTTTATACAGGGGGCGCAACGAGCAGTACTTC. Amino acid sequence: CASSLYRGRNEQYF.

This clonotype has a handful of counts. The CDR3 DNA sequence: TGTGCCAGCAGCCCAGGTGGGCAGACCCAGTACTTC. Protein product: CASSPGGQTQYF. This chain uses TRBV3-1 with TRBJ2-5, with D uncertain. The CDR3 has 12 amino acids. Per the germline V gene, CDR1 is LGHDT and CDR2 is YNNKEL (reference sequence). The V gene lost 4 bases and the J gene lost 6 bases, with 9 bases spanning the gap.

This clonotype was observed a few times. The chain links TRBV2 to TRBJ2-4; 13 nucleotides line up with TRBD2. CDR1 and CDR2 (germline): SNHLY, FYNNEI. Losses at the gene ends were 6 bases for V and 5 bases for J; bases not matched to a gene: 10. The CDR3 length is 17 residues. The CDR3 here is CASSHGLAGAGENIQYF. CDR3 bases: TGTGCCAGCAGCCACGGACTAGCGGGAGCCGGTGAAAACATTCAGTACTTC.

The CDR3: CASSLRTGGNTEAFF. The CDR3 DNA sequence: TGTGCCAGCAGCCTACGGACAGGGGGGAACACTGAAGCTTTCTTT. The chain joins TRBV11-2 to TRBJ1-1, with TRBD1 matching 10 bases. This CDR3 contains 15 residues. CDR1 is SGHAT and CDR2 is FQNNGV in the germline V gene. V dropped 5 bases and J dropped 1; count of bases not matched to a gene: 4.

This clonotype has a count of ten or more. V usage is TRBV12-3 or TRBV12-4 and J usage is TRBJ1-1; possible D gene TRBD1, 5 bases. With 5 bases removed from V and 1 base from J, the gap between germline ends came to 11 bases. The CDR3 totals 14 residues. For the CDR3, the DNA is TGTGCCAGCAGTGAGGGACTCCAGAACACTGAAGCTTTCTTT. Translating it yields CASSEGLQNTEAFF.

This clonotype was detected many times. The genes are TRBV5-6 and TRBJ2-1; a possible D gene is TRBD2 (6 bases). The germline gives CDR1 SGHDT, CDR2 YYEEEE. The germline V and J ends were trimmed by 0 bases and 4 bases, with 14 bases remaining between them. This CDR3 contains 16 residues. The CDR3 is CASSLGVRLEYNEQFF. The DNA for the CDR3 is TGTGCCAGCAGCTTGGGGGTGCGACTAGAATACAATGAGCAGTTCTTC.

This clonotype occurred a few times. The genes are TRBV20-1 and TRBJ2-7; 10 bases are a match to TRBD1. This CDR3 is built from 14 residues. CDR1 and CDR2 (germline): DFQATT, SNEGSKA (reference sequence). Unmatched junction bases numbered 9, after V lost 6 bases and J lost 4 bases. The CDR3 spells CSARSRDRGYEQYF. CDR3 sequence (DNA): TGCAGTGCCAGAAGCCGGGACAGGGGATACGAGCAGTACTTC.

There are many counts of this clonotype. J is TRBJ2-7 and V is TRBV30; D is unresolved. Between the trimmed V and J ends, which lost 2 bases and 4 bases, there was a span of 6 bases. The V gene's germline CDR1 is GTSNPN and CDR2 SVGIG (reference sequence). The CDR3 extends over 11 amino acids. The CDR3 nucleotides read TGTGCCTGGAGTATCCTTTACGAGCAGTACTTC. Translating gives CAWSILYEQYF.

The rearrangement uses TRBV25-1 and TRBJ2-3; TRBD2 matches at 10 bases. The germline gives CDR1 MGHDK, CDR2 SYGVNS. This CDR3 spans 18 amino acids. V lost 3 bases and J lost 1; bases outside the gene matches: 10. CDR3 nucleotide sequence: TGTGCCAGCAGTGACCTGCGACTAGCGGGTTCCCGCACAGATACGCAGTATTTT. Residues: CASSDLRLAGSRTDTQYF. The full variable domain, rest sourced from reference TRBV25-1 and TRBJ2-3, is EADIYQTPRYLVIGTGKKITLECSQTMGHDKMYWYQQDPGMELHLIHYSYGVNSTEKGDLSSESTVSRIRTEHFPLTLESARPSHTSQYLCASSDLRLAGSRTDTQYFGPGTRLTVL.